This T cell receptor beta chain was documented in a study of cytomegalovirus exposure and HLA in healthy donors. Study context: Ancestry clustering placed roughly 86% of over 300 genotyped donors in the Caucasian-associated cluster. Study-wide findings and caveats: Most TCR sequences showed up rarely, but some public TCRs showed up in many donors. A cluster of highly shared sequence variants was likely a sequencing artifact.

This cohort consisted of healthy bone marrow donors. Germline V lookup: CDR1 SGHTA, CDR2 FQGNSA. The CDR3 is 14 amino acids. V was shortened by 4 bases and J by 7 bases, with 14 bases between the two germline ends. The PCR was carried out with 60 Vbeta primers and 13 Jbeta primers. Clones were sequenced by immunoSEQ multiplex PCR, and TCRdb holds only the in-frame ones, with some missing. The table has over 100,000 clones, 74% seen once. Concerning this clone itself: Its antigen is unknown.

The sequencing sample was made of PBMCs. The clonotype comes from a human donor in good health. V and J are TRBV7-2 and TRBJ1-5, with D unclear. CDR3 loop: CASSSGIVGQPQHF. For the CDR3, the DNA is TGTGCCAGCAGCTCAGGTATTGTTGGACAGCCCCAGCATTTT.